The present TCR beta chain was sequenced within a study of monozygotic twins with inflammatory bowel disease. Overall study results and limits: Subtypes among T cells remained indistinguishable.

Amplification of TCRalpha and TCRbeta cDNA involved two nested PCRs that ran for approximately 16 and 9 cycles. TCRdb reprocessed the 5' RACE reads and stores each CDR3 protein as one record, lacking DNA. The sample includes roughly 330,000 distinct CDR3 sequences. A remark on this clonotype: Its antigen is unknown.

CDR3 length: 18 residues. Per the germline V gene, CDR1 is LGHDT and CDR2 is YNNKEL (reference sequence). Sequences were obtained from blood. The sequence was obtained from a human donor with ulcerative colitis or Crohn's disease, or a healthy co-twin of an affected twin (not recorded which). This chain joins TRBV3-1 and TRBJ1-1; absent DNA, TCRdb's TRBD1 call cannot be checked. This CDR3 is CASSRLGGSGGSHTEAFF.